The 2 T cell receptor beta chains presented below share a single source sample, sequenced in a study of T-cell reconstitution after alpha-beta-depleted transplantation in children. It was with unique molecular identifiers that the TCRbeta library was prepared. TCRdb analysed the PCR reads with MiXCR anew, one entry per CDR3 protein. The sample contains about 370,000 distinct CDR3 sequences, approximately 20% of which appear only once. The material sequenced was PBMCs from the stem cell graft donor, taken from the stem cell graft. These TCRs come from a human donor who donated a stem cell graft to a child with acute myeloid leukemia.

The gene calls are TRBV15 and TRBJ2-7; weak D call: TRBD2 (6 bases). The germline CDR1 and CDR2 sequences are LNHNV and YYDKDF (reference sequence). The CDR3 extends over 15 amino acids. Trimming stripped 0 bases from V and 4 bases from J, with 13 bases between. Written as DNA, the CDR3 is TGTGCCACCAGCAGAGATCCGGGAGTAGCTTACGAGCAGTACTTC. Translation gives CATSRDPGVAYEQYF.

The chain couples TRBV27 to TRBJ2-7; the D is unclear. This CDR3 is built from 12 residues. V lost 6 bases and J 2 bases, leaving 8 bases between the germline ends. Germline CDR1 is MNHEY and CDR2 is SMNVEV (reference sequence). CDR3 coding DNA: TGTGCCAGCAGGACAACAGCCTACGAGCAGTACTTC. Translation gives CASRTTAYEQYF.